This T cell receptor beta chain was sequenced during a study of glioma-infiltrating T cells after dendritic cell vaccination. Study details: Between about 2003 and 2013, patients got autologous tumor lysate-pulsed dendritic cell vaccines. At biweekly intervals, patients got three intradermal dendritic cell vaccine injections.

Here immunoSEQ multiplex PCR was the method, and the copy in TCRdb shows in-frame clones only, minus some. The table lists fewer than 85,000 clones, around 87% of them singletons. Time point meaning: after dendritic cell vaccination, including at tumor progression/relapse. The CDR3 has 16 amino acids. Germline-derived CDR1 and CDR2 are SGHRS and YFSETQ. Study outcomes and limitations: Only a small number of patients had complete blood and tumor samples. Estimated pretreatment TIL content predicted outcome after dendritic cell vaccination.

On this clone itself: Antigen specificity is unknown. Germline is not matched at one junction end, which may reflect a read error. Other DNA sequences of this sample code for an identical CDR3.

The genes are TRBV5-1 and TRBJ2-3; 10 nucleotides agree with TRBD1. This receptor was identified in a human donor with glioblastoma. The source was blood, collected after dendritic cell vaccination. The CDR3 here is CASSFSPRQGADTQYF. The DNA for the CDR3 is TGCGCCAGCAGCTTTTCACCTCGACAGGGGGCGGATACGCAGTACTTT.